The 13 T cell receptor beta chains listed next were all sequenced from one sample in a study of cytomegalovirus exposure and HLA in healthy donors. The protocol was immunoSEQ multiplex PCR, while the TCRdb copy is restricted to in-frame clones and leaves out a portion. The table includes about 73,000 clones, around 90% detected once. Sequenced material: PBMCs. The receptors originated from a woman between 18 and 29 years old in good health and CMV-seropositive.

Concerning this clone itself: This same CDR3 is encoded by further DNA sequences in the sample. The genes are TRBV30 and TRBJ1-5; unclear D gene. CDR1 is GTSNPN and CDR2 is SVGIG in the germline V gene (reference sequence). The CDR3 totals 13 residues. Trimming cost V 2 bases and J 2 bases, with 7 bases left between them. The CDR3 DNA reads as TGTGCCTGGAGTCTCGGTGGCAATCAGCCCCAGCATTTT. It encodes CAWSLGGNQPQHF.

This chain links TRBV6-6 with TRBJ1-5; 8 bases line up with TRBD1. V was clipped by 4 bases and J by 4 bases; unmatched bases: 6. CDR3 length: 15 amino acids. From germline, CDR1 is MNHNY and CDR2 SVGAGI (reference sequence). The DNA for the CDR3 is TGTGCCAGCAGTTCCCCGGGACAGGTTAATCAGCCCCAGCATTTT. Translation gives CASSSPGQVNQPQHF.

This clone was detected only once. V and J are TRBV27 and TRBJ1-4, with 9 nucleotides matching TRBD1. The V gene end was trimmed by 4 bases and the J gene end by 0 bases; junction bases not matched to a gene: 9. The CDR3 loop spans 18 amino acids. The germline V gene encodes CDR1 MNHEY and CDR2 SMNVEV (reference sequence). CDR3 protein: CASSSVQGAGATNEKLFF. As DNA, the CDR3 is TGTGCCAGCAGTTCAGTACAGGGGGCGGGGGCAACTAATGAAAAACTGTTTTTT.

The CDR3 DNA follows: TGTGCCTGCTCCCGGGACAGCGTTGTCCCAGGAAACACCATATATTTT. Amino acid sequence: CACSRDSVVPGNTIYF. J is TRBJ1-3 and V is TRBV30; 7 bases map to TRBD1. Per germline, CDR1 GTSNPN and CDR2 SVGIG (reference sequence). This CDR3 has 16 amino acids. The trim removed 6 bases at V and 4 bases at J, leaving 15 bases unmatched.

The V gene is TRBV28, the J gene TRBJ1-2; weak D call: TRBD1 (6 bases). The V and J ends lost 3 bases and 8 bases respectively, with 10 bases between them. The CDR3 extends over 12 amino acids. Germline V gene data show CDR1 as MDHEN and CDR2 as SYDVKM. This CDR3 is CASSFWTEGYTF. CDR3 bases: TGTGCCAGCAGTTTCTGGACAGAAGGCTACACCTTC.

The chain carries TRBV2 and TRBJ2-1, with 8 bases lining up with TRBD1. The CDR3 runs 16 residues. CDR1 is SNHLY and CDR2 is FYNNEI in the germline V gene. Unmatched junction bases numbered 9, after V lost 4 bases and J lost 4 bases. CDR3 DNA: TGTGCCAGCAGTGGGGGACAGGTCCATATTTACAATGAGCAGTTCTTC. Translating gives CASSGGQVHIYNEQFF.

This rearrangement joins TRBV7-9 to TRBJ2-3; TRBD2 matches at 11 bases. The germline V gene encodes CDR1 SEHNR and CDR2 FQNEAQ (reference sequence). The CDR3 is 16 amino acids. With V trimmed by 5 bases and J by 2 bases, 6 bases remained unmatched. As DNA, the CDR3 is TGTGCCAGCAGCACGCTGACTAGCGGGGTCACAGATACGCAGTATTTT. Its translation is CASSTLTSGVTDTQYF.

The chain links TRBV6-5 to TRBJ1-5; D remains ambiguous. The CDR3 has 15 residues. Per germline, CDR1 MNHEY and CDR2 SVGAGI. Trimming pared 0 bases from V and 0 bases from J, leaving 6 bases between. The CDR3, as DNA: TGTGCCAGCAGTTACTCGAGAAATAGCAATCAGCCCCAGCATTTT. This translates into CASSYSRNSNQPQHF.

The rearrangement links TRBV4-3 to TRBJ2-7, with no clear D. This CDR3 comprises 16 residues. Between the trimmed V and J ends, which lost 0 bases and 0 bases, there was a span of 12 bases. Germline V gene sequence: CDR1 LGHNA, CDR2 YSLEER. The CDR3 reads CASSQENTRPSYEQYF. CDR3 DNA sequence: TGCGCCAGCAGCCAAGAAAACACCCGCCCCTCCTACGAGCAGTACTTC.

This sequence joins TRBV2 and TRBJ1-2; tentatively, D is TRBD1 (5 bases). This CDR3 has 15 residues. V shed 10 bases and J shed 4 bases, with 22 bases lying between them. The V gene's germline CDR1 is SNHLY and CDR2 FYNNEI. CDR3 in amino acids: CATRDYGGEGYGYTF. In DNA form, the CDR3 reads TGTGCCACAAGGGACTACGGAGGGGAGGGCTATGGCTACACCTTC.

Comments on this clone: Other DNA sequences within the sample encode an identical CDR3. V usage is TRBV20-1 and J usage is TRBJ1-2; D is ambiguous. This CDR3 is built from 11 residues. The ends were cut back, 0 bases at V and 4 bases at J, with 3 bases in the middle. Per germline, CDR1 DFQATT and CDR2 SNEGSKA (reference sequence). For the CDR3, the DNA is TGCAGTGCTAGAGACAGCTATGGCTACACCTTC. Its protein is CSARDSYGYTF.

The chain has TRBV21-1 and TRBJ2-3; TRBD2 was called by the table and not checked on the DNA. TRBV21-1 is a recognized pseudogene. The CDR3 has 13 residues. The CDR3 reads CASSNSGTDTQYF. The CDR3, as DNA: TGTGCCAGCAGCAACAGCGGGACAGATACGCAGTATTTT.

The genes are TRBV11-2 and TRBJ1-4; TRBD1 aligns across 8 bases. Unmatched junction bases numbered 14, after V lost 2 bases and J lost 3 bases. The CDR3 spans 19 residues. The germline gives CDR1 SGHAT, CDR2 FQNNGV. Written as DNA, the CDR3 is TGTGCCAGCAGCTTAACTCGGACAGGGTGGAAATCGGCTAATGAAAAACTGTTTTTT. This translates into CASSLTRTGWKSANEKLFF.